Following are 21 T cell receptor beta chains from one sample sequenced in a study of blood T cell repertoires in COVID-19. The data were produced by immunoSEQ multiplex PCR, yet TCRdb's version contains in-frame clones alone and is incomplete. This table has 150,000 to 200,000 clones, roughly 82% appearing once. The specimen sequenced was peripheral blood. Source of these receptors: a woman in her thirties or forties with COVID-19, enrolled during active disease.

CDR3 amino acids: CASSLTSGSTDTQYF. As DNA, the CDR3 is TGCGCCAGCAGCTTGACTAGCGGGAGTACAGATACGCAGTATTTT. The rearrangement uses TRBV5-1 and TRBJ2-3; 11 bases map to TRBD2. Germline V gene sequence: CDR1 SGHRS, CDR2 YFSETQ. The V and J ends lost 1 base and 3 bases, in that order; junction bases with no gene match: 1. The CDR3 is made up of 15 amino acids.

The chain has TRBV20-1 and TRBJ2-7, with a weak D call TRBD2 (5 bases). The CDR3 length is 11 residues. The germline V gene has CDR1 DFQATT and CDR2 SNEGSKA (reference sequence). The ends were cut back, 5 bases at V and 4 bases at J, with 9 bases in the middle. Here the CDR3 DNA reads TGCAGTGCTTCACTAGTTTACGAGCAGTACTTC. Translation gives CSASLVYEQYF.

This clone has just a few counts. This chain joins TRBV6-5 and TRBJ1-1; no clear D gene. CDR1 is MNHEY and CDR2 is SVGAGI in the germline V gene. This CDR3 spans 13 amino acids. V was clipped by 10 bases and J by 1 base, with 13 bases between them. The DNA for the CDR3 is TGTGCCACCAAGGGAGTGGGGAACACTGAAGCTTTCTTT. Its protein is CATKGVGNTEAFF.

The chain links TRBV11-3 to TRBJ2-1; 8 nucleotides match TRBD2. V lost 5 bases, J lost 10 bases, and 7 bases stayed unmatched. There are 13 residues in the CDR3. Germline V lookup: CDR1 SGHNT, CDR2 YENEEA. CDR3 sequence reads: CASSARQRGEQFF. In nucleotides, the CDR3 is TGTGCCAGCAGCGCCCGACAGCGGGGGGAGCAGTTCTTC.

This clone was found a few times. The chain carries TRBV24-1 and TRBJ1-6; D remains ambiguous. Deletions cut 2 bases from V and 2 bases from J, with 3 bases between. This CDR3 comprises 14 residues. Germline CDR1 reads KGHDR; CDR2 reads SFDVKD. The CDR3 reads CATSDSAYNSPLHF. The CDR3 DNA follows: TGTGCCACCAGTGATTCCGCCTATAATTCACCCCTCCACTTT.

V usage is TRBV7-3 and J usage is TRBJ1-1; D not certain. This CDR3 has 16 amino acids. V gave up 7 bases and J gave up 3 bases, with 21 bases separating them. Germline V gives CDR1 SGHTA, CDR2 FQGTGA. The CDR3, as DNA: TGTGCCAGCATCCCTAAAGTCTCCCCGCGGGACACTGAAGCTTTCTTT. Its translation is CASIPKVSPRDTEAFF.

The chain recombines TRBV2 with TRBJ2-3; 10 nucleotides align to TRBD1. The CDR3 consists of 15 residues. V was clipped by 5 bases and J by 5 bases; unmatched bases: 7. Germline CDR1 SNHLY, CDR2 FYNNEI. The CDR3 spells CASSTDRGRGDTQYF. Written as DNA, the CDR3 is TGTGCCAGCAGTACCGACAGGGGGCGCGGAGATACGCAGTATTTT.

At least ten counts were recorded for this clone. The chain recombines TRBV19 with TRBJ1-2, with 7 bases aligning to TRBD1. CDR1 and CDR2 (germline): LNHDA, SQIVND (reference sequence). The CDR3 covers 14 residues. J was trimmed by 8 bases and V by 3 bases; bases with no gene match: 9. In nucleotides, the CDR3 is TGTGCCAGTAGTATCGACAGGGTAACGGGAGGCTACACCTTC. Amino acids: CASSIDRVTGGYTF.

This clone is a singleton in its sample. The chain recombines TRBV2 with TRBJ2-3; D is unclear. The CDR3 length is 14 residues. V was shortened by 8 bases and J by 2 bases, with 14 bases between the two germline ends. Germline V gives CDR1 SNHLY, CDR2 FYNNEI. CDR3 DNA: TGTGCCAGCTACAAACTTTGGGCCACAGATACGCAGTATTTT. Translation: CASYKLWATDTQYF.

This clone was observed a few times. The rearrangement joins TRBV5-6 to TRBJ2-2; 7 nucleotides match TRBD1. Looked up from germline, CDR1 is SGHDT and CDR2 is YYEEEE. The CDR3 sequence is 16 residues long. The V segment lost 2 bases and the J segment 0 bases; nucleotides outside the gene matches: 4. The chain's CDR3 is CASSLQGTANTGELFF. The CDR3, as DNA: TGTGCCAGCAGCTTACAAGGGACAGCGAACACCGGGGAGCTGTTTTTT.

This rearrangement joins TRBV3-1 (or the pseudogene TRBV3-2) to TRBJ1-1; D remains ambiguous. Per germline, CDR1 LGHDT and CDR2 YNNKEL (reference sequence). V was pared by 5 bases and J by 2 bases, with 9 bases between. The CDR3 extends over 13 amino acids. CDR3 DNA sequence: TGTGCCAGCAGCTCTACAGTTAACACTGAAGCTTTCTTT. This codes for CASSSTVNTEAFF.

V and J are TRBV10-3 and TRBJ2-7; 7 bases line up with TRBD1. Looked up from germline, CDR1 is ENHRY and CDR2 is SYGVKD. The CDR3 is made up of 12 amino acids. V lost 10 bases to trimming and J lost 2 bases; unmatched junction nucleotides: 5. CDR3 amino acids: CANRTGPYEQYV. The CDR3 DNA is TGTGCCAACCGGACAGGCCCCTACGAGCAGTACGTC.

The count of this clone is one. V and J are TRBV27 and TRBJ1-1; D call uncertain. Trimming stripped 1 base from V and 0 bases from J, with 18 bases between. Germline CDR1 is MNHEY and CDR2 is SMNVEV (reference sequence). This CDR3 region has 18 residues. CDR3 DNA sequence: TGTGCCAGCAGTTTATGGGCGACCGGGGTGAAAATGAACACTGAAGCTTTCTTT. Translation gives CASSLWATGVKMNTEAFF.

The chain uses TRBV19 and TRBJ1-1; D not resolved. The V gene's germline CDR1 is LNHDA and CDR2 SQIVND (reference sequence). The CDR3 contains 13 residues. Trimming took 8 bases from V and 0 from J, leaving 10 bases between them. The CDR3 reads CASGPHVNTEAFF. For the CDR3, the DNA is TGTGCCAGTGGGCCCCATGTGAACACTGAAGCTTTCTTT.

This chain joins TRBV7-2 and TRBJ2-7; D unclear. Trimming shortened V by 5 bases and J by 4 bases, and 9 bases separated the two germline ends. The germline V gene encodes CDR1 SGHTA and CDR2 FQGNSA. This CDR3 has 12 residues. This CDR3 is CASSIRSYEQYF. The CDR3 nucleotides are TGTGCCAGCAGCATTAGAAGTTACGAGCAGTACTTC. The variable domain in full, with the rest retrieved from reference TRBV7-2 and TRBJ2-7, is GAGVSQSPSNKVTEKGKDVELRCDPISGHTALYWYRQSLGQGLEFLIYFQGNSAPDKSGLPSDRFSAERTGGSVSTLTIQRTQQEDSAVYLCASSIRSYEQYFGPGTRLTVT.

The DNA for the CDR3 is TGTGCCAGCTCACCGCGGAGGACTAGCGGGAGTCAAGAGACCCAGTACTTC. The encoded protein is CASSPRRTSGSQETQYF. V and J are TRBV18 and TRBJ2-5, with 13 bases lining up with TRBD2. The CDR3 sequence is 17 residues long. The J segment lost 2 bases and the V segment lost 3 bases, leaving 6 bases of the junction unmatched. Germline V gene sequence: CDR1 KGHSH, CDR2 LQKENI.

The chain recombines TRBV4-2 with TRBJ2-1; 7 bases agree with TRBD2. The CDR3 has 15 amino acids. Germline CDR1 and CDR2: LGHNA and YNFKEQ. The trim removed 3 bases at V and 6 bases at J, leaving 8 bases unmatched. The CDR3 spells CASSQLKGTINEQFF. In nucleotides, the CDR3 is TGTGCCAGCAGCCAGCTAAAAGGGACTATCAATGAGCAGTTCTTC.

The chain carries TRBV14 and TRBJ2-5; 8 nucleotides agree with TRBD2. Trimming at V came to 6 bases and at J to 10 bases, leaving 16 bases not matched to a gene. There are 15 residues in the CDR3. The germline V gene encodes CDR1 SGHDN and CDR2 FVKESK. This CDR3 reads CASRSTSSRGEDQYF. DNA of the CDR3: TGTGCCAGCAGGTCTACTAGCTCGCGGGGGGAGGACCAGTACTTC.

This clone was observed many times. Within the sample, other DNA sequences also encode this same CDR3. The chain combines TRBV27 with TRBJ1-1; no definite D call. Trimming left V 4 bases short and J 4 bases short, with 4 bases between. The length of the CDR3 is 11 residues. CDR1 and CDR2 (germline): MNHEY, SMNVEV (reference sequence). The CDR3 loop is CASSSLTEAFF. The CDR3 region has the DNA TGTGCCAGCAGTTCCCTCACTGAAGCTTTCTTT.

This clone was seen a few times. The V call is TRBV3-1 (or the pseudogene TRBV3-2), the J call TRBJ1-6; possible D gene TRBD1, 5 bases. V was trimmed by 0 bases and J by 4 bases, leaving 16 bases between them. From germline, CDR1 is LGHDT and CDR2 YNNKEL (reference sequence). This CDR3 has 18 residues. This CDR3 is CASSQEMGGVKYNSPLHF. The CDR3 nucleotides read TGTGCCAGCAGCCAAGAGATGGGGGGGGTAAAATATAATTCACCCCTCCACTTT.

Only one count was recorded for this clone. The rearrangement links TRBV14 to TRBJ1-2; D uncertain. CDR3 length: 13 residues. V was clipped by 4 bases and J by 4 bases, with 10 bases between them. CDR1 SGHDN and CDR2 FVKESK come from the germline V gene. The CDR3 DNA is TGTGCCAGCAGCCCCGGTGTAAGCTATGGCTACACCTTC. Its translation is CASSPGVSYGYTF.